Below, 21 T cell receptor beta chains from the same sample are listed, as sequenced in a study of human T cells and chemical hapten exposure. This sample's time point: patch test 1, 2 weeks after DPC sensitization. Treatment noted: therapeutic diphenylcyclopropenone sensitization with weekly scalp DPC. Via MiXCR, TCRdb re-called the RACE reads, giving one row per CDR3 protein. This sample carries tens of thousands of distinct CDR3 sequences, 25% to 40% of them seen once, and the ten largest clones take about 9%. The source was whole blood, collected in connection with sensitization to the hapten diphenylcyclopropenone (DPC). Receptor source: a man between 40 and 49 years old with alopecia areata. Some clones in this sample may be carry-over from other donors' samples.

The chain combines TRBV6-5 with TRBJ2-7, with D possibly matching TRBD1 (5 bases). The V and J ends lost 0 bases and 2 bases respectively, with 11 bases between them. This CDR3 comprises 15 residues. Per the germline V gene, CDR1 is MNHEY and CDR2 is SVGAGI. CDR3 bases: TGTGCCAGCAGTTACTCGTTTGGGGCGGCCTACGAGCAGTACTTC. Protein sequence: CASSYSFGAAYEQYF.

A few counts support this clonotype. The chain recombines TRBV6-2 or TRBV6-3 with TRBJ2-7, with D uncertain. Trimming stripped 0 bases from V and 0 bases from J, with 3 bases between. The CDR3 runs 13 residues. Germline V CDR1 and CDR2: MNHEY, SVGEGT. The CDR3 DNA reads TGTGCCAGCAGTTACTCGAGCTCCTACGAGCAGTACTTC. Residues: CASSYSSSYEQYF.

The gene calls are TRBV4-1 and TRBJ1-1, with D possibly being TRBD1 (5 bases). Per germline, CDR1 MGHRA and CDR2 YSYEKL. V lost 1 base and J 2 bases, leaving 8 bases between the germline ends. The CDR3 contains 14 residues. The CDR3 spells CASSQVDSNTEAFF. In DNA form, the CDR3 reads TGCGCCAGCAGCCAAGTCGACAGTAACACTGAAGCTTTCTTT.

In this sample, this clonotype turned up a few times. The V gene is TRBV7-2, the J gene TRBJ2-7; D possibly corresponds to TRBD2 (6 bases). CDR3 length equals 15 residues. Germline CDR1 and CDR2: SGHTA and FQGNSA. Trimming removed 0 bases at V and 0 bases at J, with 9 bases between. DNA of the CDR3: TGTGCCAGCAGCTTAGCCGTAGCGGTCTCCTACGAGCAGTACTTC. Its translation: CASSLAVAVSYEQYF.

This clonotype was counted only a few times. This chain joins TRBV28 and TRBJ2-7; 7 nucleotides align to TRBD2. The germline gives CDR1 MDHEN, CDR2 SYDVKM. J was trimmed by 8 bases and V by 3 bases; bases with no gene match: 13. The CDR3 runs 15 residues. The CDR3 reads CASSFWASGSTKQYF. DNA of the CDR3: TGTGCCAGCAGTTTTTGGGCTAGCGGTTCTACGAAGCAGTACTTC.

The chain uses TRBV12-3 or TRBV12-4 and TRBJ1-5, with D possibly TRBD1 on 5 matching bases. The V gene lost 4 bases and the J gene lost 2 bases, with 9 bases spanning the gap. This CDR3 spans 14 amino acids. CDR3 DNA: TGTGCCAGCAGTTCAGGGCGGGGCAATCAGCCCCAGCATTTT. Translating it yields CASSSGRGNQPQHF.

This clonotype was observed a handful of times. The chain combines TRBV15 with TRBJ2-5, with D possibly being TRBD2 (5 bases). Trimming took 1 base from V and 7 from J, leaving 19 bases between them. CDR3 length equals 16 residues. In germline, CDR1 is LNHNV, CDR2 YYDKDF (reference sequence). CDR3: CATSRGRGYTEGTQYF. The CDR3, as DNA: TGTGCCACCAGCAGAGGACGCGGCTACACCGAGGGGACCCAGTACTTC.

The rearrangement uses TRBV10-3 and TRBJ2-3; 8 positions match TRBD2. The CDR3 totals 15 residues. Germline assignment: CDR1 ENHRY and CDR2 SYGVKD. V trimming: 3 bases; J trimming: 3 bases; junction bases outside the gene matches: 5. The CDR3 DNA follows: TGTGCCATCAGTGATCCGGCGGGAGGTACAGATACGCAGTATTTT. Protein product: CAISDPAGGTDTQYF.

This clonotype was picked up one time. The CDR3 region is CASSEGSSEFYEQYF. CDR3 in DNA: TGTGCCAGCAGTGAAGGATCTAGCGAGTTCTACGAGCAGTACTTC. The chain employs TRBV2 and TRBJ2-7; maybe TRBD2 (6 bases). The germline V gene has CDR1 SNHLY and CDR2 FYNNEI. The CDR3 extends over 15 amino acids. The germline V and J ends were trimmed by 1 base and 3 bases, with 13 bases remaining between them.

Only a few counts were recorded for this clonotype. This rearrangement joins TRBV6-1 to TRBJ1-6; D is uncertain. The length of the CDR3 is 12 residues. Germline loops: CDR1 MNHNS, CDR2 SASEGT. Trimming took 3 bases from V and 7 from J, leaving 4 bases between them. In DNA form, the CDR3 reads TGTGCCAGCAGTGAGCGGAATTCACCCCTCCACTTT. Protein product: CASSERNSPLHF.

The chain carries TRBV10-3 and TRBJ2-1; 10 bases are a match to TRBD2. CDR3 length: 15 amino acids. V was clipped by 5 bases and J by 6 bases; unmatched bases: 7. Germline-derived CDR1 and CDR2 are ENHRY and SYGVKD. The CDR3 DNA reads TGTGCCATCAGTAGCGGGAGGGGCCTAAGCAATGAGCAGTTCTTC. Translating gives CAISSGRGLSNEQFF.

The table lists this clonotype with a few counts. The chain joins TRBV7-8 to TRBJ2-3; possible D gene TRBD2, 6 bases. The CDR3 is made up of 16 amino acids. V lost 5 bases and J lost 0, with 15 bases in between. CDR1 and CDR2 (germline): SGHVS, FQNEAQ. For the CDR3, the DNA is TGTGCCAGCAGCGAGCCTCGCGCGGGAAGCACAGATACGCAGTATTTT. Translated, it gives CASSEPRAGSTDTQYF. Variable domain in full (rest from reference TRBV7-8 and TRBJ2-3): GAGVSQSPRYKVAKRGQDVALRCDPISGHVSLFWYQQALGQGPEFLTYFQNEAQLDKSGLPSDRFFAERPEGSVSTLKIQRTQQEDSAVYLCASSEPRAGSTDTQYFGPGTRLTVL.

The J gene is TRBJ2-1, the V gene TRBV29-1; perhaps TRBD1 as D (6 bases). Trimming stripped 3 bases from V and 2 bases from J, with 11 bases between. The CDR3 is 14 amino acids. Germline V CDR1 and CDR2: SQVTM, ANQGSEA. The DNA for the CDR3 is TGCAGCGTTGATCGCAGGGGAACCTACAATGAGCAGTTCTTC. Its protein is CSVDRRGTYNEQFF.

This clonotype turned up a few times. The chain links TRBV12-3 or TRBV12-4 to TRBJ1-2; D perhaps matches TRBD1 (6 bases). This CDR3 region has 14 residues. The V end was cut by 8 bases, the J end by 1 base, with 14 bases between. The CDR3 nucleotides are TGTGCCAGCGGGAGGGGGAGTCTTAACTATGGCTACACCTTC. This encodes CASGRGSLNYGYTF.

This chain connects TRBV15 to TRBJ1-5; no definite D call. Looked up from germline, CDR1 is LNHNV and CDR2 is YYDKDF (reference sequence). The V end lost 1 base, the J end lost 5 bases, and 3 bases lay between the germline ends. This CDR3 has 12 amino acids. CDR3 sequence (DNA): TGTGCCACCAGCAGAGCGGATCAGCCCCAGCATTTT. As protein: CATSRADQPQHF.

The rearrangement joins TRBV12-3 or TRBV12-4 to TRBJ2-3, with D possibly being TRBD1 (5 bases). The V end was cut by 7 bases, the J end by 2 bases, with 10 bases between. The CDR3 sequence is 13 residues long. The CDR3, as DNA: TGTGCCAGCACCAGGACACTCACAGATACGCAGTATTTT. Protein product: CASTRTLTDTQYF.

This clonotype was detected only once. The V and J genes are TRBV12-3 or TRBV12-4 and TRBJ2-7, with TRBD2 matching 14 bases. Trimming took 4 bases from V and 2 from J; bases not matched to a gene: 10. The CDR3 totals 18 residues. The CDR3 DNA follows: TGTGCCAGCAGTTCGCCGGGACGGGGACTAGCGGGGGCCTACGAGCAGTACTTC. It is translated as CASSSPGRGLAGAYEQYF.

The table lists this clonotype with a few counts. The chain joins TRBV7-9 to TRBJ2-7; no definite D call. This CDR3 contains 13 residues. Trimming shortened V by 3 bases and J by 6 bases, and 12 bases separated the two germline ends. Germline V lookup: CDR1 SEHNR, CDR2 FQNEAQ (reference sequence). The CDR3 DNA sequence: TGTGCCAGCAGCTTTAGAGGAGTTGTCGAGCAGTACTTC. It yields the protein CASSFRGVVEQYF. Using reference TRBV7-9 and TRBJ2-7 for the parts outside the CDR3, the full variable domain is DTGVSQNPRHKITKRGQNVTFRCDPISEHNRLYWYRQTLGQGPEFLTYFQNEAQLEKSRLLSDRFSAERPKGSFSTLEIQRTEQGDSAMYLCASSFRGVVEQYFGPGTRLTVT.

This clonotype was recorded a few times. This chain joins TRBV5-5 and TRBJ1-1; TRBD1 is a possible D gene (5 bases). There are 15 residues in the CDR3. V lost 1 base and J 4 bases, leaving 14 bases between the germline ends. Germline CDR1 and CDR2: SGHKS and YYEKEE (reference sequence). In DNA form, the CDR3 reads TGTGCCAGCAGCTTGTTCTCAGGGCGGGGCACTGAAGCTTTCTTT. This codes for CASSLFSGRGTEAFF. Supplemented by reference TRBV5-5 and TRBJ1-1, the full variable domain reads DAGVTQSPTHLIKTRGQQVTLRCSPISGHKSVSWYQQVLGQGPQFIFQYYEKEERGRGNFPDRFSARQFPNYSSELNVNALLLGDSALYLCASSLFSGRGTEAFFGQGTRLTVV.

This clonotype was observed many times. Here the CDR3 reads CASSQGTSGSYNEQFF. The CDR3, as DNA: TGTGCCAGCAGCCAAGGGACTAGCGGCTCCTACAATGAGCAGTTCTTC. V gene TRBV4-2 combines with J gene TRBJ2-1, with 10 positions matching TRBD2. The V gene end was trimmed by 1 base and the J gene end by 0 bases; junction bases not matched to a gene: 0. This CDR3 region has 16 residues. Per the germline V gene, CDR1 is LGHNA and CDR2 is YNFKEQ.

As to this clonotype: A much larger clone lies a single base off, so this may be a read error. The chain couples TRBV12-3 or TRBV12-4 to TRBJ2-7; D ambiguous. CDR3 length: 12 residues. The V end was cut by 3 bases, the J end by 0 bases, with 3 bases between. Here the CDR3 DNA reads TGTGCCAGCAGTTTCGGCTCCTACGAGCAGTACTTC. It translates to CASSFGSYEQYF.